A selection of T cell receptor beta chains follows, all from one sample in a study of vaccination and CD4 T cells after COVID-19. The antigens for these receptors are not known. TCRdb re-called the PCR reads with MiXCR, one entry per CDR3 protein. The data show about 5,600 distinct CDR3 sequences, with about 41% seen just once and about 38% held by the top ten. Material: CD4+ T cells from blood, cultured in vitro. These receptors were taken from a human donor in good health. Both conserved end residues are part of each CDR3. The order of the fields is V gene, J gene, D gene, clone size, CDR3 protein, CDR3 DNA. A D gene is named only where the DNA matches it firmly. Only some rows state a clone size, as once, few, many or a class for expanded clones.

TRBV18,TRBJ1-2,NA,once,CASSPTDNHGYTF,TGTGCCAGCTCACCGACGGACAACCATGGCTACACCTTC
TRBV20-1,TRBJ1-2,NA,NA,CSATSNRGDGCTF,TGCAGTGCCACTTCAAACCGAGGTGATGGCTGCACCTTC
TRBV6-4,TRBJ2-2,TRBD2,NA,CASSPQGLADTGELFF,TGTGCCAGCAGTCCCCAGGGACTAGCCGACACCGGGGAGCTGTTTTTT
TRBV19,TRBJ1-6,NA,few,CASSMGGTPNSPLHF,TGTGCCAGTAGTATGGGGGGGACGCCGAATTCACCCCTCCACTTT
TRBV27,TRBJ2-1,NA,NA,CASSLSWQKDEQFF,TGTGCCAGCAGTTTATCGTGGCAAAAGGATGAGCAGTTCTTC
TRBV21-1,TRBJ1-2,NA,NA,CASSKHNYGYTF,TGTGCCAGCAGCAAACATAACTATGGCTACACCTTC
TRBV6-1,TRBJ1-3,TRBD1,NA,CASRSNTGGSGNTIYF,TGTGCCAGCAGGTCAAACACAGGGGGATCTGGAAACACCATATATTTT
TRBV6-1,TRBJ1-1,TRBD1,NA,CASTRGGTGANTEAFF,TGTGCCAGCACCAGGGGGGGAACAGGGGCGAACACTGAAGCTTTCTTT
TRBV6-1,TRBJ1-2,NA,NA,CASHGGPGYGYTF,TGTGCCAGCCATGGGGGGCCGGGCTATGGCTACACCTTC
TRBV7-3,TRBJ1-1,NA,NA,CASSLVLIGDTEAFF,TGTGCCAGCAGCCTCGTTCTTATCGGGGACACTGAAGCTTTCTTT
TRBV7-9,TRBJ1-5,NA,few,CASSPEPQNQPQHF,TGTGCCAGCAGCCCAGAACCCCAGAATCAGCCCCAGCATTTT